This is a list of T cell receptor beta chains from one sample in a study of cytomegalovirus exposure and HLA in healthy donors. Profiling relied on immunoSEQ multiplex PCR, and the TCRdb table lists in-frame clones only, not all of them. This sample has 81,000 or so clones, with roughly 77% found just once. The sample taken for sequencing was PBMCs. Receptor source: a man in his sixties in good health and CMV-seronegative. The conserved cysteine and the conserved F or W are not part of the CDR3 here.

TRBJ2-6	TRBV6-4	ASSDDAGGANVLT
TRBJ1-1	TRBV5-1	ASSLPQGGSNTEAF
TRBJ2-1	TRBV6-5	ASRISEGHEQF
-	TRBV19	ASTPDPGHTYEQY
TRBJ1-2	TRBV2	ASRAQQSNYGYT
TRBJ2-5	TRBV5-1	ASRGGSGALWEETQY
TRBJ2-1	TRBV2	ASSELGVGNEQF
TRBJ2-1	TRBV5-3	ARSLRGGPDNEQF
TRBJ2-1	TRBV27	ASSLIGAHEQF
TRBJ1-1	TRBV2	ASSPLGITAEAF
TRBJ2-1	TRBV29-1	SVASGDSYNEQF
TRBJ2-1	TRBV6-5	ASSNSGNSYNEQF
TRBJ1-1	TRBV5-8	ASRHWTGGNRNTEAF
TRBJ2-7	TRBV10-1	ASNSSRRVYEQY
TRBJ1-4	TRBV11-1	ASSPLMDSEKLF
TRBJ1-4	TRBV6-5	ASSPQQGTNEKLF